This TCR beta chain was identified in a study of T cell repertoires in cytomegalovirus infection. Study details: Public signatures in TCR beta pointed to CMV infection and matching HLA type.

This clonotype was found a few times. Its matching antigen is unknown. Study outcomes and limitations: Identification of carriers of CMV plus the relevant HLA was achieved through cumulative public TCR beta family frequency. Dominant in the ex vivo response were TCR beta clonotypes restricted by HLA-C and specific for CMV.

TCRdb recomputed calls from the reads with MiXCR, one row per CDR3 protein. The sample lists about 97,000 distinct CDR3 sequences, approximately 17% occurring once. The CDR3 sequence is 14 residues long. Germline V gene sequence: CDR1 LNHDA, CDR2 SQIVND (reference sequence). Trimming pared 3 bases from V and 3 bases from J, leaving 12 bases between. The sequenced material came from PBMCs. This clonotype originated in a human donor in good health (CMV status not recorded). Some clones in this sample may be carry-over from other donors' samples. The rearrangement uses TRBV19 and TRBJ2-7, with D uncertain. The CDR3 protein is CASSISHRRYEQYF. The CDR3 DNA sequence: TGTGCCAGTAGTATTTCCCACAGACGCTACGAGCAGTACTTC.